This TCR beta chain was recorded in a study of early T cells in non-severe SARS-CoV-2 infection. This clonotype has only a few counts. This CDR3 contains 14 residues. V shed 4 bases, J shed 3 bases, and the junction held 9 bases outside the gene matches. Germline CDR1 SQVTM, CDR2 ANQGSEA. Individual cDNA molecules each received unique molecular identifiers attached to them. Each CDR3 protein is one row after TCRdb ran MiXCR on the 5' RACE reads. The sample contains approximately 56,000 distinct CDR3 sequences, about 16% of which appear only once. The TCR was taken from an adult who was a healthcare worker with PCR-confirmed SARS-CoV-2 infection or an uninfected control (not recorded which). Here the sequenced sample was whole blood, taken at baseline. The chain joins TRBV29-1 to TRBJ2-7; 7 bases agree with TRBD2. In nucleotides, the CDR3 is TGCAGCGTTGTATCGAGCGGGACTGGCTACGAGCAGTACTTC. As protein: CSVVSSGTGYEQYF.